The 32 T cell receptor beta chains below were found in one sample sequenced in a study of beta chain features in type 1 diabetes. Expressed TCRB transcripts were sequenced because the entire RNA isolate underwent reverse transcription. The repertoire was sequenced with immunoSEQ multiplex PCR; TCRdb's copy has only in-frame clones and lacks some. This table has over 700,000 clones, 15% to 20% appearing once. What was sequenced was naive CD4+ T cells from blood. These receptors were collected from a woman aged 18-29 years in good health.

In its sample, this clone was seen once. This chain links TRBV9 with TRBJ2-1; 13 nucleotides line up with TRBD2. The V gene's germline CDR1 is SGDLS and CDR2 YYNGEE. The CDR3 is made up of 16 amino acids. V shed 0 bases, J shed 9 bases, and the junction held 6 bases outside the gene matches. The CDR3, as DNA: TGTGCCAGCAGCGTAGTAGGACTAGCGGGAGTTCGTGAGCAGTTCTTC. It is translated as CASSVVGLAGVREQFF.

The CDR3 DNA is TGTGCCAGCAGTATAGGGTCCCAGCCCTCCTACAATGAGCAGTTCTTC. Protein: CASSIGSQPSYNEQFF. V and J are TRBV7-2 and TRBJ2-1; D gene ambiguous. The V end was cut by 6 bases, the J end by 0 bases, with 15 bases between. Germline assignment: CDR1 SGHTA and CDR2 FQGNSA. The CDR3 extends over 16 amino acids.

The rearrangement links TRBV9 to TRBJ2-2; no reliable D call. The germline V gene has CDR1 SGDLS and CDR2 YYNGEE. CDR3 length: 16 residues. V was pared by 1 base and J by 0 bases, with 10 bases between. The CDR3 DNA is TGTGCCAGCAGCGTACAGGAACCTGCGAACACCGGGGAGCTGTTTTTT. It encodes CASSVQEPANTGELFF.

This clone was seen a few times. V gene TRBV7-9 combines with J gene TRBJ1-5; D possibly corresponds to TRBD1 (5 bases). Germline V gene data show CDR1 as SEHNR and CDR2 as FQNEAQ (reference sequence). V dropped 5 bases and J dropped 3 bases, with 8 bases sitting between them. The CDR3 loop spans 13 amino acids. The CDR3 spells CASSRDLNQPQHF. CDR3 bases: TGTGCCAGCAGCCGGGACCTCAATCAGCCCCAGCATTTT. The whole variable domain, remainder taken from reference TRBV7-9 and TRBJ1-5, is DTGVSQNPRHKITKRGQNVTFRCDPISEHNRLYWYRQTLGQGPEFLTYFQNEAQLEKSRLLSDRFSAERPKGSFSTLEIQRTEQGDSAMYLCASSRDLNQPQHFGDGTRLSIL.

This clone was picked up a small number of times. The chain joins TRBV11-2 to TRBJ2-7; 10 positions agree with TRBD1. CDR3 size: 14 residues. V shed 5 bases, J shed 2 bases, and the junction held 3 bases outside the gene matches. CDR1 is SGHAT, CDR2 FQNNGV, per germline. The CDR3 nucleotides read TGTGCCAGCAGCGGGACAGGGGAGGCCTACGAGCAGTACTTC. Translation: CASSGTGEAYEQYF.

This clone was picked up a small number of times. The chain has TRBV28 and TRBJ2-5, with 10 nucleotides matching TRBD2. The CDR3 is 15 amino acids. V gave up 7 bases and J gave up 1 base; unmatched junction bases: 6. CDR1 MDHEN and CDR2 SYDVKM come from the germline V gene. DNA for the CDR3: TGTGCCAGCAATCCGGCTAGCGGGGGCCAAGAGACCCAGTACTTC. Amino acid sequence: CASNPASGGQETQYF.

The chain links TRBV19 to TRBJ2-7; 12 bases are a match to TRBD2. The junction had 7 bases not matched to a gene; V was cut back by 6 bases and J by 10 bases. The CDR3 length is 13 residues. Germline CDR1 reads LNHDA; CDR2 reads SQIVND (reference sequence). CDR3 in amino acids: CASSGPGLAGQYF. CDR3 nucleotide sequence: TGTGCCAGTAGCGGTCCGGGACTAGCGGGTCAGTACTTC.

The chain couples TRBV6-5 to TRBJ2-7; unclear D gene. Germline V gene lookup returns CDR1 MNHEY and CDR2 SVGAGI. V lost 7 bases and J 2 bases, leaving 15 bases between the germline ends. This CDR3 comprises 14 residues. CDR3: CASKRTAQTYEQYF. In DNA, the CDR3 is TGTGCCAGCAAGCGCACAGCCCAGACCTACGAGCAGTACTTC.

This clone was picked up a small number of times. The CDR3 nucleotides read TGTGCCAGCAGAACCTCACAGGGCGGTGAGACCCAGTACTTC. Residues: CASRTSQGGETQYF. The rearrangement links TRBV6-6 to TRBJ2-5; TRBD1 is a possible D gene (6 bases). This CDR3 has 14 residues. Deletions cut 6 bases from V and 5 bases from J, with 16 bases between. Germline V CDR1 and CDR2: MNHNY, SVGAGI (reference sequence).

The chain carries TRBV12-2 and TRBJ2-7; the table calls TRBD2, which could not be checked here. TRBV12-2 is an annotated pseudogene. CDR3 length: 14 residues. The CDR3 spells CASRLRRSSYEQYF. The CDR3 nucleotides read TGTGCAAGTCGCTTAAGGAGGAGTTCCTACGAGCAGTACTTC.

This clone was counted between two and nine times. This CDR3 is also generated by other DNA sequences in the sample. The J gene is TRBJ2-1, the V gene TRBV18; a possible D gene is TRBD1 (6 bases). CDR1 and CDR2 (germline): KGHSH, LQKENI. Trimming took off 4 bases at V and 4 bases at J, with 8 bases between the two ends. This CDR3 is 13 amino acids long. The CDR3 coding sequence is TGTGCCAGCTCACTCGGACAGTACAATGAGCAGTTCTTC. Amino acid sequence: CASSLGQYNEQFF. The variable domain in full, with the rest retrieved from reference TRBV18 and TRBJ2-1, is NAGVMQNPRHLVRRRGQEARLRCSPMKGHSHVYWYRQLPEEGLKFMVYLQKENIIDESGMPKERFSAEFPKEGPSILRIQQVVRGDSAAYFCASSLGQYNEQFFGPGTRLTVL.

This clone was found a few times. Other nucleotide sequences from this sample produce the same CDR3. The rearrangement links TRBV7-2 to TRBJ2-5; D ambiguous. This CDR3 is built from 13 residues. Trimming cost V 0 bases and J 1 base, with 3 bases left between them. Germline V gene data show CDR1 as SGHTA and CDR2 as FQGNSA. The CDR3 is CASSLASQETQYF. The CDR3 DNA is TGTGCCAGCAGCTTAGCCAGCCAAGAGACCCAGTACTTC.

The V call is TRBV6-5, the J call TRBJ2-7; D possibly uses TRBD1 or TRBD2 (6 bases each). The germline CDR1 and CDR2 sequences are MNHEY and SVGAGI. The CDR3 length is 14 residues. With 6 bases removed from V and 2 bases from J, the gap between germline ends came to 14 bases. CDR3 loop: CASRETGGAYEQYF. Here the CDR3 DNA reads TGTGCCAGCAGAGAGACAGGAGGGGCCTACGAGCAGTACTTC.

CDR3 protein: CASSSKTGDTEAFF. The CDR3 bases are TGTGCCAGCAGTTCCAAGACAGGGGACACTGAAGCTTTCTTT. The chain joins TRBV28 to TRBJ1-1, with 8 bases identical to TRBD1. The CDR3 totals 14 residues. V lost 4 bases, J lost 3 bases, and 4 bases stayed unmatched. Germline V gene lookup returns CDR1 MDHEN and CDR2 SYDVKM.

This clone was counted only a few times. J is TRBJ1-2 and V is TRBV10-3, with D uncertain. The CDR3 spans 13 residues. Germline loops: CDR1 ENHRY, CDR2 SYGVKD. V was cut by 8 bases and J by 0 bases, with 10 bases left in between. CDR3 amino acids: CAISTSTNYGYTF. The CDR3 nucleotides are TGTGCCATCTCTACCAGTACTAACTATGGCTACACCTTC.

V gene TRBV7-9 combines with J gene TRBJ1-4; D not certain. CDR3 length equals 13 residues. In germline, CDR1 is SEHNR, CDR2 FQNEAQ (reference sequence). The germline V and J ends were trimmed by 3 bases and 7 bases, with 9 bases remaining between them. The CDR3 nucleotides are TGTGCCAGCAGCTTCGGCAGTCGTGAAAAACTGTTTTTT. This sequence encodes CASSFGSREKLFF.

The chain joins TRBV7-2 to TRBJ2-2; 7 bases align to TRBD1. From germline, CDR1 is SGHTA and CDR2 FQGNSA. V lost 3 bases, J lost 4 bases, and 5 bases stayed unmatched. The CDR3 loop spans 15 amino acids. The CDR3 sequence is CASSLGDRFTGELFF. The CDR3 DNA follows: TGTGCCAGCAGCTTGGGGGACAGATTCACCGGGGAGCTGTTTTTT.

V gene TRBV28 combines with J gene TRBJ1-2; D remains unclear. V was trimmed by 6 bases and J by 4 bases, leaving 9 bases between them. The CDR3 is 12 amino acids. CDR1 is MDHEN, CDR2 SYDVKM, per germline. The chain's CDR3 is CASSLRAYGYTF. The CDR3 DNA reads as TGTGCCAGCAGCCTGCGGGCCTATGGCTACACCTTC.

CDR3: CASSQDRNRQVPDTQYF. Written as DNA, the CDR3 is TGCGCCAGCAGCCAAGATAGGAACCGACAGGTTCCAGATACGCAGTATTTT. The V and J genes are TRBV4-1 and TRBJ2-3, with D tentatively TRBD1 (6 bases). The ends were cut back, 0 bases at V and 4 bases at J, with 17 bases in the middle. The CDR3 spans 17 residues. Per the germline V gene, CDR1 is MGHRA and CDR2 is YSYEKL.

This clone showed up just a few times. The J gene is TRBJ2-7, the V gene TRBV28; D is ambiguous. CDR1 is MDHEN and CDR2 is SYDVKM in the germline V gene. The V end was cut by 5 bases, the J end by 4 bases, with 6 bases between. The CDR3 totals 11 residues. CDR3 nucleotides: TGTGCCAGCAGTGACGGATACGAGCAGTACTTC. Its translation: CASSDGYEQYF.

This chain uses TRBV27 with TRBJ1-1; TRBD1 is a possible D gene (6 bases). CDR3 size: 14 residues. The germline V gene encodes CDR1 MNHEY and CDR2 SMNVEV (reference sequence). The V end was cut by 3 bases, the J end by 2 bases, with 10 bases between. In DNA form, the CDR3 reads TGTGCCAGCAGTTTCCGACAGGCCAACACTGAAGCTTTCTTT. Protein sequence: CASSFRQANTEAFF.

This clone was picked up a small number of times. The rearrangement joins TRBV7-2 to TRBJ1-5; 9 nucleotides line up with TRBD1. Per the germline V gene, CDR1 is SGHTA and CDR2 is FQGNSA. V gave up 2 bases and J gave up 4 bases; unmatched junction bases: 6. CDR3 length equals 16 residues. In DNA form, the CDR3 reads TGTGCCAGCAGCTTATGGGGGACAGGGACGAATCAGCCCCAGCATTTT. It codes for CASSLWGTGTNQPQHF.

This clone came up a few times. The CDR3 DNA is TGTGCCAGCAGCTTGTACCTGGATGCGAACAATGAGCAGTTCTTC. Amino acid sequence: CASSLYLDANNEQFF. The chain combines TRBV5-4 with TRBJ2-1, with D unresolved. The ends were cut back, 1 base at V and 5 bases at J, with 13 bases in the middle. The length of the CDR3 is 15 residues. Germline values: CDR1 SGHNT, CDR2 YYREEE (reference sequence).

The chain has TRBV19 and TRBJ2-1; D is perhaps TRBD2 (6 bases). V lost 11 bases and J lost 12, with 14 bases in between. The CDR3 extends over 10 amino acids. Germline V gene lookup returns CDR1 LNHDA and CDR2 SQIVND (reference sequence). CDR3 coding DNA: TGTGCCCCAGAAGGGAGGAGGCAGTTCTTC. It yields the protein CAPEGRRQFF.

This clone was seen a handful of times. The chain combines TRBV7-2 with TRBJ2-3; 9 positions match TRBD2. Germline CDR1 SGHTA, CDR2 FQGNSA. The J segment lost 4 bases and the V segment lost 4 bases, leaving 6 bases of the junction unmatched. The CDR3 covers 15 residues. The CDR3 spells CASSWSGTSSDTQYF. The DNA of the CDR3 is TGTGCCAGCAGCTGGTCCGGGACTAGCTCAGATACGCAGTATTTT. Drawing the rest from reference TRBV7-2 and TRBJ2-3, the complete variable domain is GAGVSQSPSNKVTEKGKDVELRCDPISGHTALYWYRQSLGQGLEFLIYFQGNSAPDKSGLPSDRFSAERTGGSVSTLTIQRTQQEDSAVYLCASSWSGTSSDTQYFGPGTRLTVL.

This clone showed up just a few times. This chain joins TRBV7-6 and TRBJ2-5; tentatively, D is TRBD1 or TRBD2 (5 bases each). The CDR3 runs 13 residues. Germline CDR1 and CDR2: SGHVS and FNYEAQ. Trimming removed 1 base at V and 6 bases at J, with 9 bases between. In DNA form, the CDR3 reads TGTGCCAGCAGCTTAGGGGGGTCGCAGACCCAGTACTTC. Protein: CASSLGGSQTQYF.

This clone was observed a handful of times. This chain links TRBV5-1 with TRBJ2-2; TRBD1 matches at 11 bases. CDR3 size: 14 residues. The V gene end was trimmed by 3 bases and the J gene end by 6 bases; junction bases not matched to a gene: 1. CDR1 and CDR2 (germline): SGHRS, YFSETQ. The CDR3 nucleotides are TGCGCCAGCAGCTGGGGACAGGGGGCCGGGGAGCTGTTTTTT. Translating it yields CASSWGQGAGELFF.

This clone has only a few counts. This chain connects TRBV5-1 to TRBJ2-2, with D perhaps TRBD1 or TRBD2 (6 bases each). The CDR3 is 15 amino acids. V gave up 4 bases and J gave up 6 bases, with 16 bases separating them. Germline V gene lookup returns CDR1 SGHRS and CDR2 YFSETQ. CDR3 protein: CASSPGGLQAGELFF. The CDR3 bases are TGCGCCAGCAGCCCCGGGGGCCTCCAAGCCGGGGAGCTGTTTTTT.

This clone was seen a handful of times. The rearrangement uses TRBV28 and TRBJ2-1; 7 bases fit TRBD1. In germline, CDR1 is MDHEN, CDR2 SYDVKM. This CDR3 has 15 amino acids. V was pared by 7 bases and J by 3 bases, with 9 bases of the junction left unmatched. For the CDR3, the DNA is TGTGCCAGCACCCGGGTGAGGGGGCTCTACAATGAGCAGTTCTTC. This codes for CASTRVRGLYNEQFF.

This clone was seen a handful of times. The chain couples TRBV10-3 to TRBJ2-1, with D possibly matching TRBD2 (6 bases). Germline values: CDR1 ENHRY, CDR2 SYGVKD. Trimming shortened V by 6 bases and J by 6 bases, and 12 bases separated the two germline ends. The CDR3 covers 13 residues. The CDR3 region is CAISPLGGNEQFF. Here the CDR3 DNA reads TGTGCCATCAGCCCGCTCGGGGGCAATGAGCAGTTCTTC.

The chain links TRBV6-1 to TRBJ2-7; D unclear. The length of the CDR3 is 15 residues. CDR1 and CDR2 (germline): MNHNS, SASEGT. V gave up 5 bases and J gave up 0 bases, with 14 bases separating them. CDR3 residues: CASSPRRASSYEQYF. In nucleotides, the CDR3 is TGTGCCAGCAGTCCCAGACGGGCGAGCTCCTACGAGCAGTACTTC.

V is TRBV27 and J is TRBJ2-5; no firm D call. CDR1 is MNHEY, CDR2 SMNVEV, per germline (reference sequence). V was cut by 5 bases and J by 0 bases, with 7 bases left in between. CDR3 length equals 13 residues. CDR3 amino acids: CASSTTYQETQYF. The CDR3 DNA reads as TGTGCCAGCAGTACCACGTACCAAGAGACCCAGTACTTC.